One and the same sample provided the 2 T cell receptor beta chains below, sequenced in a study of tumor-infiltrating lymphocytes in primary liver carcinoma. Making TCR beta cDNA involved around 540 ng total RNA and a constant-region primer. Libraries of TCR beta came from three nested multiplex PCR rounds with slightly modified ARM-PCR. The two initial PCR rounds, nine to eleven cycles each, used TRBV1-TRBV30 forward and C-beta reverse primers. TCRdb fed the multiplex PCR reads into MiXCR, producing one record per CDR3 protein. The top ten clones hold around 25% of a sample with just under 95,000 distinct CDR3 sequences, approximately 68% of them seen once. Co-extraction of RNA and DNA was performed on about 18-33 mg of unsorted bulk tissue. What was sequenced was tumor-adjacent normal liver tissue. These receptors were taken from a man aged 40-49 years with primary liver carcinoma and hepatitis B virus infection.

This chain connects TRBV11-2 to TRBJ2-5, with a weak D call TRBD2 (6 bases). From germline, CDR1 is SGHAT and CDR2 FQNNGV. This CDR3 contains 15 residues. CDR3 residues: CVISPQLAPEETQYF. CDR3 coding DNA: TGTGTCATCAGCCCTCAACTAGCTCCTGAAGAGACCCAGTACTTC.

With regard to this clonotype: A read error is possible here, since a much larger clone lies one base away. CDR3 DNA sequence: TGTGCCAGCAGCTTAGCTAGGCTGGCGGGCCATGAGCAGTTCTTC. Residues: CASSLARLAGHEQFF. This chain connects TRBV13 to TRBJ2-1, with D possibly matching TRBD2 (5 bases). This CDR3 has 15 amino acids. The V gene's germline CDR1 is PRHDT and CDR2 FYEKMQ (reference sequence). Trimming pared 1 base from V and 8 bases from J, leaving 15 bases between.